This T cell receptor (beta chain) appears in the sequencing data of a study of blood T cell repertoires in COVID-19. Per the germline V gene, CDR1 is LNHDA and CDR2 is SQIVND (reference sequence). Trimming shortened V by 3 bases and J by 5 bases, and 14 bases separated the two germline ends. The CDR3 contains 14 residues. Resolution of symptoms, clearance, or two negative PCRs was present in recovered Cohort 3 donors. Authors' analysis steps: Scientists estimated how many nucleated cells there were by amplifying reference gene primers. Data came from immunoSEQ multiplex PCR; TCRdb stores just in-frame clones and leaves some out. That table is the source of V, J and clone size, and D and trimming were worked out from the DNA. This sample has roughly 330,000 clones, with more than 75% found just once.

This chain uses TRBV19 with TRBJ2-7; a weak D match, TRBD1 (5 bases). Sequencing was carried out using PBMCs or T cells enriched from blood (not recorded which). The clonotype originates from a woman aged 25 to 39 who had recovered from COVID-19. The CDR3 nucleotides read TGTGCCAGTAGTATTCTCCAGGGTAGCAACGAGCAGTACTTC. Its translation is CASSILQGSNEQYF.